This TCR beta chain emerged from a study of cytomegalovirus exposure and HLA in healthy donors. In the PCR, 60 Vbeta and 13 Jbeta primers were used. Clones were read by immunoSEQ multiplex PCR, and TCRdb kept only the in-frame ones, dropping some. The sample lists approximately 110,000 clones, 73% seen once, with about 4.3% in the top ten. Germline-derived CDR1 and CDR2 are MDHEN and SYDVKM. The CDR3 consists of 15 residues. The ends lost 4 bases at V and 5 bases at J; junction bases unmatched: 5. In this sample, this clone turned up a few times. Donors likely had unrecorded immune exposures despite being nominally healthy when sampled.

The chain recombines TRBV28 with TRBJ2-3, with TRBD2 identical over 11 bases. The specimen sequenced was PBMCs. The receptor comes from a man in his 60s in good health and CMV-seropositive. In nucleotides, the CDR3 is TGTGCCAGCAGTTCGTTAGCGGGGGGGCAAGATACGCAGTATTTT. Translating gives CASSSLAGGQDTQYF.